The clone carrying this T cell receptor (beta chain) occurred a few times. The data are from a study of T cells in Graves' hyperthyroidism and ophthalmopathy. CDR1 and CDR2 from the germline V gene are LNHDA and SQIVND (reference sequence). The CDR3 spans 15 residues. The V end was cut by 8 bases, the J end by 0 bases, with 13 bases between. Amplification of TCR beta CDR3 regions used RNA as the template. Using the HTBI primer set, a first-round RT-PCR was run on the TCR CDR3. MiXCR, run by TCRdb on the multiplex PCR reads, gives a single entry per CDR3 protein. The sample lists roughly 290,000 distinct CDR3 sequences; about 18% were seen once.

The receptor was derived from a woman aged 55-69 years with Graves' ophthalmopathy. The sequencing input was blood. The chain couples TRBV19 to TRBJ1-4, with D possibly matching TRBD1 (5 bases). The CDR3 protein is CASGRTGATNEKLFF. The CDR3 coding sequence is TGTGCCAGTGGAAGGACGGGGGCAACTAATGAAAAACTGTTTTTT. The entire variable domain, with the rest obtained from reference TRBV19 and TRBJ1-4, is as follows: DGGITQSPKYLFRKEGQNVTLSCEQNLNHDAMYWYRQDPGQGLRLIYYSQIVNDFQKGDIAEGYSVSREKKESFPLTVTSAQKNPTAFYLCASGRTGATNEKLFFGSGTQLSVL.